The table lists the clone carrying this TCR beta chain with a few counts. The antigen is undetermined. A J-beta primer mix and a sample-barcoded 5' primer were used in a second PCR of roughly 7 to 12 cycles. The template-switch adaptor, which had 12 random nucleotides, put a tag on each cDNA molecule. A single record per CDR3 protein comes from TCRdb applying MiXCR to the 5' RACE reads. The sample has some 670,000 distinct CDR3 sequences; about 50% are singletons. Trimming cost V 2 bases and J 4 bases, with 18 bases left between them. The germline gives CDR1 LGHDT, CDR2 YNNKEL (reference sequence). The CDR3 is made up of 16 amino acids. PBMCs were isolated at a quantity of at least 6 million per sample. This record belongs to a study of blood T cells in healthy people across ages. Notes on the study in general: Investigators viewed diversity estimates from one million T cells as underestimates, the study reported.

Sequenced input: blood. This TCR was sampled from a woman of 80 years or more in good health. This chain joins TRBV3-1 and TRBJ2-7, with D tentatively TRBD2 (6 bases). The CDR3 is CASSQRVVADWYEQYF. In DNA form, the CDR3 reads TGTGCCAGCAGCCAAAGGGTAGTAGCGGATTGGTACGAGCAGTACTTC.